The rows below give T cell receptor beta chains drawn from one sample of a study of T cells in Graves' hyperthyroidism and ophthalmopathy. One entry per CDR3 protein results from TCRdb running MiXCR on the multiplex PCR reads. The sample has about 480,000 distinct CDR3 sequences, approximately 24% seen once. Specimen: blood. Receptor source: a woman in her twenties or thirties with Graves' ophthalmopathy. Each CDR3 is given with its conserved first and last residue. A D gene is named only where the DNA matches it firmly. Clone sizes are given selectively: once, few, many, or a class where the clone is expanded.

>.|.|TRBV7-9|TRBJ1-6
CASSLSAGNLLFSPLHF
TGTGCCAGCAGCTTAAGCGCGGGGAATCTGTTATTTTCACCCCTCCACTTT
>.|many|TRBV6-1|TRBJ1-5
CASSGSSNQPQHF
TGTGCCAGCAGTGGTAGTAGCAATCAGCCCCAGCATTTT
>.|many|TRBV4-1|TRBJ1-5
CASSQDPGYSNQPQHF
TGCGCCAGCAGCCAAGATCCAGGATATAGCAATCAGCCCCAGCATTTT
>.|few|TRBV28|TRBJ1-1
CASRSAPGMNTEAFF
TGTGCCAGCAGAAGTGCCCCAGGAATGAACACTGAAGCTTTCTTT
>TRBD1|many|TRBV6-5|TRBJ1-6
CASSYSGTANSPLHF
TGTGCCAGCAGTTACTCGGGGACAGCTAATTCACCCCTCCACTTT
>.|few|TRBV11-2|TRBJ2-7
CASSQFQPGPSTSYEQYF
TGTGCCAGCAGCCAATTCCAGCCGGGACCGTCAACCTCCTACGAGCAGTACTTC
>.|.|TRBV12-3/TRBV12-4|TRBJ2-7
CASSLMGIEQYF
TGTGCCAGCAGTTTAATGGGAATCGAGCAGTACTTC
>.|many|TRBV24-1|TRBJ2-5
CATSEGNYQETQYF
TGTGCCACCAGTGAGGGGAACTATCAAGAGACCCAGTACTTC
>TRBD1|few|TRBV5-1|TRBJ2-6
CASETGAGANVLTF
TGCGCCAGTGAAACAGGGGCTGGGGCCAACGTCCTGACTTTC
>TRBD1|.|TRBV25-1|TRBJ2-2
CASSGGQALGTGELFF
TGTGCCAGCAGTGGGGGACAGGCCCTGGGCACCGGGGAGCTGTTTTTT
>.|many|TRBV4-1|TRBJ2-2
CASSQDDRRNTGELFF
TGCGCCAGCAGCCAAGACGACAGAAGGAACACCGGGGAGCTGTTTTTT
>.|.|TRBV6-1|TRBJ1-1
CASSAPTAGSTEAFF
TGTGCCAGCAGTGCCCCGACTGCTGGGAGCACTGAAGCTTTCTTT
>.|few|TRBV20-1|TRBJ2-5
CSARVLLSDQETQYF
TGCAGTGCTAGGGTCCTTCTATCTGACCAAGAGACCCAGTACTTC
>.|many|TRBV6-2/TRBV6-3|TRBJ1-2
CASTLGGIYGYTF
TGTGCCAGCACCCTCGGAGGAATCTATGGCTACACCTTC
>.|few|TRBV29-1|TRBJ1-3
CSGRAGPSGNTIYF
TGCAGCGGACGGGCAGGGCCTTCAGGAAACACCATATATTTT
>TRBD1|many|TRBV28|TRBJ1-1
CASTASQGAGNTEAFF
TGTGCCAGCACCGCCAGCCAGGGGGCGGGGAACACTGAAGCTTTCTTT
>.|once|TRBV7-2|TRBJ1-4
CASSLSIGSGEKLFF
TGTGCCAGCAGCTTATCGATAGGGTCTGGTGAAAAACTGTTTTTT
>.|few|TRBV6-1|TRBJ2-2
CASSANDGGTGELFF
TGTGCCAGCAGTGCGAACGATGGGGGCACCGGGGAGCTGTTTTTT
>.|many|TRBV6-5|TRBJ1-1
CASSRTAGYVAAFF
TGTGCCAGCAGCCGAACGGCGGGGTACGTTGCAGCTTTCTTT
>.|.|TRBV11-2|TRBJ2-7
CASSFDATYEQYF
TGTGCCAGCAGCTTCGACGCAACCTACGAGCAGTACTTC
>.|many|TRBV2|TRBJ1-5
CASSERGGHQPQHF
TGTGCCAGCAGTGAACGGGGGGGGCACCAGCCCCAGCATTTT
>.|few|TRBV12-3/TRBV12-4|TRBJ1-1
CASSLRGRAQAFF
TGTGCCAGCAGTTTACGGGGGAGGGCCCAAGCTTTCTTT
>.|many|TRBV27|TRBJ1-2
CASSPSPGYGYTF
TGTGCCAGCAGTCCCTCTCCCGGCTATGGCTACACCTTC
>.|many|TRBV10-3|TRBJ2-7
CAIRRELGYEQYF
TGTGCCATCAGACGAGAGCTGGGATACGAGCAGTACTTC
>.|.|TRBV20-1|TRBJ1-1
CSAKRGLNTEAFF
TGCAGTGCGAAGCGAGGCTTGAACACTGAAGCTTTCTTT
>TRBD1|few|TRBV6-1|TRBJ2-7
CASRSPGTGGLEQYF
TGTGCCAGCAGATCACCCGGGACAGGGGGCCTCGAGCAGTACTTC
>TRBD1|once|TRBV6-2/TRBV6-3|TRBJ1-1
CASSLQGPDTEAFF
TGTGCCAGCAGTTTACAGGGGCCGGACACTGAAGCTTTCTTT
>.|.|TRBV7-9|TRBJ1-2
CASSGIGGLGGYTF
TGTGCCAGCAGCGGAATCGGAGGGCTTGGTGGCTACACCTTC
>TRBD1|many|TRBV15|TRBJ1-1
CATSIPDRLHTEAFF
TGTGCCACCAGCATACCGGACAGGCTTCACACTGAAGCTTTCTTT
>TRBD1|many|TRBV5-1|TRBJ2-6
CASSIFRDRGHGANVLTF
TGCGCCAGCAGCATTTTCCGGGACAGGGGGCATGGGGCCAACGTCCTGACTTTC
>.|many|TRBV6-1|TRBJ2-4
CASSPADRSIQYF
TGTGCCAGCAGTCCCGCGGACAGAAGCATTCAGTACTTC
>.|.|TRBV5-1|TRBJ2-5
CASSLVLGRRETQYF
TGCGCCAGCAGCTTGGTATTAGGCCGTCGAGAGACCCAGTACTTC
>.|many|TRBV19|TRBJ1-2
CASSLGAGYYGYTF
TGTGCCAGTAGCCTCGGGGCAGGTTACTACGGCTACACCTTC
>.|many|TRBV12-3/TRBV12-4|TRBJ2-5
CASRGISGETQYF
TGTGCCAGCCGGGGCATATCTGGGGAGACCCAGTACTTC
>TRBD2|many|TRBV27|TRBJ2-5
CASSYLTSGGAETQYF
TGTGCCAGCAGTTACCTGACTAGCGGGGGGGCCGAGACCCAGTACTTC
>TRBD2|many|TRBV4-3|TRBJ2-5
CASSLSWRGGPQETQYF
TGCGCCAGCAGCCTAAGCTGGCGGGGGGGCCCCCAAGAGACCCAGTACTTC
>.|.|TRBV11-2|TRBJ2-7
CASSLVRVFRTASSYEQYF
TGTGCCAGCAGCTTAGTTAGGGTCTTTCGGACAGCGTCATCCTACGAGCAGTACTTC
>TRBD1|few|TRBV30|TRBJ2-5
CAWSPRDSQWRTQYF
TGTGCCTGGAGCCCCCGGGACAGCCAGTGGCGGACCCAGTACTTC
>.|.|TRBV30|TRBJ1-5
CAWRVKQPQHF
TGTGCCTGGAGGGTGAAACAGCCCCAGCATTTT
>.|.|TRBV6-5|TRBJ1-1
CASSYSTLGGQAFF
TGTGCCAGCAGTTACTCGACTCTAGGGGGGCAAGCTTTCTTT
>.|many|TRBV15|TRBJ2-5
CATSRDIETQYF
TGTGCCACCAGCAGGGATATTGAGACCCAGTACTTC
>TRBD2|many|TRBV7-2|TRBJ2-3
CASSSGLAGGQVYF
TGTGCCAGCAGCTCAGGACTAGCGGGGGGGCAGGTGTATTTT
>TRBD1|many|TRBV18|TRBJ2-5
CASSPPGQYQETQYF
TGTGCCAGCTCACCACCGGGACAGTACCAAGAGACCCAGTACTTC
>TRBD1|.|TRBV5-1|TRBJ2-5
CASRQGSDGTQYF
TGCGCCAGCCGACAGGGGTCTGATGGGACCCAGTACTTC
>.|few|TRBV20-1|TRBJ2-4
CSARVDTNQNIQYF
TGCAGTGCTAGAGTAGACACGAACCAAAACATTCAGTACTTC
>TRBD1|many|TRBV7-2|TRBJ2-7
CASSLPGQTYEQYF
TGTGCCAGCAGCTTACCGGGACAGACCTACGAGCAGTACTTC
>TRBD2|many|TRBV19|TRBJ2-2
CATTGLAGNGELFF
TGTGCCACTACAGGACTAGCGGGGAACGGGGAGCTGTTTTTT
>.|few|TRBV20-1|TRBJ1-5
CSARTSQRNQPQHF
TGCAGTGCTAGGACATCCCAACGAAATCAGCCCCAGCATTTT
>.|many|TRBV29-1|TRBJ2-7
CSARVGMDEQYF
TGCAGCGCCCGCGTCGGGATGGACGAGCAGTACTTC
>TRBD1|many|TRBV6-1|TRBJ1-1
CASSAPNRGMNTEAFF
TGTGCCAGCAGTGCCCCAAACAGGGGCATGAACACTGAAGCTTTCTTT
>TRBD2|many|TRBV6-5|TRBJ2-7
CASNRGGGNEQYF
TGTGCCAGCAATCGGGGGGGGGGTAACGAGCAGTACTTC
>.|many|TRBV6-1|TRBJ2-2
CASRIADGGELFF
TGTGCCAGCAGGATCGCCGACGGCGGGGAGCTGTTTTTT
>TRBD1|many|TRBV6-1|TRBJ2-7
CASSGSDRAVYEQYF
TGTGCCAGCAGTGGGTCGGACAGGGCAGTCTACGAGCAGTACTTC
>.|.|TRBV6-1|TRBJ1-1
CASSAISGEAFF
TGTGCCAGCAGTGCAATAAGCGGTGAAGCTTTCTTT
>TRBD2|many|TRBV20-1|TRBJ2-5
CSARGLAGFQETQYF
TGCAGTGCAAGAGGACTAGCGGGCTTCCAAGAGACCCAGTACTTC